These 22 T cell receptor beta chains came from one sample sequenced in a study of T cells after yellow fever vaccination (dated by TCRdb to the late 2010s). According to the study, the label for this sample's treatment or condition signals: live attenuated yellow fever vaccine strain. The protocol used for the library was 5' RACE. Sequencing took place on an Illumina NovaSeq 6000. TCRdb handled the public reads itself, with Q25 trimming in fastp and clone calling in MiXCR, and kept productive beta chains. Each record represents a unique CDR3 protein, reported with the most common genes and DNA among its rows. Counted in this sample were about 340,000 distinct CDR3 sequences; 3% to 4.5% of them appeared once. The biggest ten clones account for about 24% of the sample. The sample was PBMCs, taken 5 days after the yellow fever booster vaccination. All receptors derive from a man younger than 35 who received the YFV17D yellow fever vaccine.

This clonotype was seen ten or more times. The rearrangement links TRBV7-6 to TRBJ2-3, with a tentative D call TRBD2 (5 bases). The CDR3 extends over 13 amino acids. The germline V gene encodes CDR1 SGHVS and CDR2 FNYEAQ. V was pared by 5 bases and J by 4 bases, with 10 bases between. The CDR3 nucleotides read TGTGCCAGCAGCCCGCCCGGGGCAGATACGCAGTATTTT. The encoded protein is CASSPPGADTQYF.

The rearrangement links TRBV29-1 to TRBJ2-1; 7 nucleotides match TRBD1. The CDR3 extends over 15 amino acids. Germline V gives CDR1 SQVTM, CDR2 ANQGSEA. CDR3 amino acids: CSAETGIEGDNEQFF. The CDR3 DNA is TGCAGTGCAGAGACAGGGATCGAAGGGGACAATGAGCAGTTCTTC.

This clonotype was seen ten or more times. One junction end disagrees with the germline gene, perhaps due to a read error. This chain connects TRBV5-1 to TRBJ2-3; a weak D match, TRBD2 (6 bases). Germline loops: CDR1 SGHRS, CDR2 YFSETQ. The CDR3 extends over 14 amino acids. The CDR3: CASSLAVSTDTQYF. CDR3 bases: TGTGCCAGCAGCTTAGCGGTTAGCACAGATACGCAGTATTTT.

This chain connects TRBV5-1 to TRBJ2-3, with a possible D match to TRBD1 (6 bases). Germline V lookup: CDR1 SGHRS, CDR2 YFSETQ. CDR3 size: 14 residues. Trimming took off 4 bases at V and 0 bases at J, with 9 bases between the two ends. The CDR3: CASSRQESTDTQYF. As DNA, the CDR3 is TGCGCCAGCAGCCGACAGGAAAGCACAGATACGCAGTATTTT.

This clonotype was observed at least ten times. Its ends do not fully match the called genes, so a read error is possible. The chain uses TRBV5-1 and TRBJ2-7; D is possibly TRBD1 (6 bases). Germline CDR1 SGHRS, CDR2 YFSETQ. CDR3 length: 14 residues. The CDR3 coding sequence is TGTGCCAGCAGCTTAGGGCAGGGGCCCTACGAGCAGTACTTC. It codes for CASSLGQGPYEQYF.

V usage is TRBV27 and J usage is TRBJ2-7; 7 nucleotides match TRBD1. The closer fit of TRBJ2-1 to the DNA end suggests the J call may be wrong. The CDR3 consists of 15 residues. Germline V gene lookup returns CDR1 MNHEY and CDR2 SMNVEV (reference sequence). CDR3 residues: CASSPNHRGNYEQFF. As DNA, the CDR3 is TGTGCCAGCAGTCCCAACCACAGGGGAAACTACGAGCAGTTCTTC.

The table lists this clonotype with many counts. V and J are TRBV4-3 and TRBJ2-5; 10 bases agree with TRBD1. The CDR3 contains 15 residues. Germline V gene data show CDR1 as LGHNA and CDR2 as YSLEER. Trimming removed 1 base from V and 4 bases from J; junction bases left unmatched: 3. As DNA, the CDR3 is TGCGCCAGCAGCCAAGGACAGGGGGCGCGAGAGACCCAGTACTTC. This translates into CASSQGQGARETQYF.

This clonotype has only a few counts. The V gene is TRBV6-2 or TRBV6-3, the J gene TRBJ1-1; D call uncertain. The CDR3 contains 17 residues. The V end lost 1 base, the J end lost 0 bases, and 15 bases lay between the germline ends. Per the germline V gene, CDR1 is MNHEY and CDR2 is SVGEGT. The CDR3: CASSYFYLASLNTEAFF. The CDR3 DNA reads as TGTGCCAGCAGTTACTTTTACTTGGCCAGCCTGAACACTGAAGCTTTCTTT.

This clonotype was detected a few times. This chain joins TRBV12-3 or TRBV12-4 and TRBJ1-1, with D hard to call. V lost 3 bases and J 6 bases, leaving 5 bases between the germline ends. The CDR3 loop spans 11 amino acids. The CDR3 loop is CASSLIAEAFF. As DNA, the CDR3 is TGTGCCAGCAGTTTGATCGCTGAAGCTTTCTTT.

This clonotype was detected many times. J is TRBJ1-1 and V is TRBV7-9; TRBD1 aligns across 9 bases. The J segment lost 6 bases and the V segment lost 4 bases, leaving 6 bases of the junction unmatched. This CDR3 contains 14 residues. Germline V lookup: CDR1 SEHNR, CDR2 FQNEAQ (reference sequence). The CDR3 region is CASSSTGGLPEAFF. Written as DNA, the CDR3 is TGTGCCAGCAGCTCCACAGGGGGCTTGCCTGAAGCTTTCTTT.

This clonotype was recorded many times. The chain carries TRBV18 and TRBJ2-7; 10 bases agree with TRBD2. CDR1 and CDR2 from the germline V gene are KGHSH and LQKENI. With 3 bases clipped from V and 11 bases from J, the junction kept 16 bases outside the gene matches. There are 16 residues in the CDR3. The CDR3 region is CASSPPVGTSGEQKYV. DNA of the CDR3: TGTGCCAGCTCACCTCCGGTGGGTACTAGCGGGGAACAGAAGTACGTC.

This clonotype has only a few counts. The chain uses TRBV9 and TRBJ2-1; 7 bases fit TRBD2. The CDR3 contains 12 residues. CDR1 is SGDLS, CDR2 YYNGEE, per germline. Losses at the gene ends were 0 bases for V and 15 bases for J; bases not matched to a gene: 6. CDR3 coding DNA: TGTGCCAGCAGCGTAGCTCGGGGGGATCTGTTCTTC. This sequence encodes CASSVARGDLFF.

V is TRBV4-1 and J is TRBJ1-2, with D possibly being TRBD1 (5 bases). The CDR3 totals 13 residues. V was pared by 3 bases and J by 8 bases, with 13 bases between. Per germline, CDR1 MGHRA and CDR2 YSYEKL. CDR3 bases: TGCGCCAGCAGCCACGAGGGGCCGGGCGGCTACACCTTC. Translated: CASSHEGPGGYTF.

This clonotype was observed at least ten times. This sequence joins TRBV11-2 and TRBJ1-5; the match to TRBD1 covers 11 bases. CDR3 length equals 20 residues. Germline loops: CDR1 SGHAT, CDR2 FQNNGV. V was pared by 6 bases and J by 0 bases, with 16 bases of the junction left unmatched. CDR3 sequence reads: CASSAGRTGGRNYSNQPQHF. In DNA form, the CDR3 reads TGTGCCAGCAGTGCGGGAAGGACAGGGGGCCGTAATTATAGCAATCAGCCCCAGCATTTT.

This clonotype was detected only a few times. The chain recombines TRBV6-5 with TRBJ2-3; D gene ambiguous. There are 14 residues in the CDR3. V gave up 7 bases and J gave up 0 bases, with 11 bases separating them. From germline, CDR1 is MNHEY and CDR2 SVGAGI. Here the CDR3 DNA reads TGTGCCAGCACCCGCGCCCTTAGCACAGATACGCAGTATTTT. Amino acid sequence: CASTRALSTDTQYF.

This rearrangement joins TRBV20-1 to TRBJ2-4, with D perhaps being TRBD1 or TRBD2 (6 bases each). Trimming shortened V by 6 bases and J by 5 bases, and 20 bases separated the two germline ends. This CDR3 comprises 15 residues. Germline V CDR1 and CDR2: DFQATT, SNEGSKA (reference sequence). The DNA for the CDR3 is TGCAGTGCCACGGGACATTCTAGCGTTGAAAACATTCAGTACTTC. Residues: CSATGHSSVENIQYF.

The table lists this clonotype with a few counts. The chain couples TRBV20-1 to TRBJ1-5, with 7 bases that match TRBD1. This CDR3 has 15 residues. CDR1 is DFQATT and CDR2 is SNEGSKA in the germline V gene (reference sequence). With V trimmed by 3 bases and J by 1 base, 6 bases remained unmatched. This chain's CDR3 is CSASRDRKSNQPQHF. CDR3 in DNA: TGCAGTGCTAGCAGGGACAGAAAGAGCAATCAGCCCCAGCATTTT.

There are a few counts of this clonotype. The gene calls are TRBV19 and TRBJ1-2, with a weak D call TRBD1 (6 bases). The germline CDR1 and CDR2 sequences are LNHDA and SQIVND (reference sequence). Trimming removed 6 bases at V and 7 bases at J, with 18 bases between. CDR3 length equals 14 residues. Here the CDR3 reads CASRGAGESGGYTF. The CDR3 bases are TGTGCCAGTAGGGGGGCAGGGGAGAGCGGTGGCTACACCTTC.

The rearrangement uses TRBV12-3 or TRBV12-4 and TRBJ1-5, with D unclear. V was shortened by 0 bases and J by 5 bases, with 14 bases between the two germline ends. This CDR3 is 16 amino acids long. The CDR3, as DNA: TGTGCCAGCAGTTTAGCGTCGGGGTACGGCGATCAGCCCCAGCATTTT. Its protein is CASSLASGYGDQPQHF.

The chain uses TRBV5-5 and TRBJ1-1, with D perhaps TRBD1 (5 bases). The CDR3 runs to 14 residues. Deletions cut 3 bases from V and 5 bases from J, with 14 bases between. CDR1 SGHKS and CDR2 YYEKEE come from the germline V gene (reference sequence). The CDR3 coding sequence is TGTGCCAGCAGCTCTACTCAAGGGGCAACTGAAGCTTTCTTT. It encodes CASSSTQGATEAFF.

This clonotype was found many times. The chain combines TRBV7-6 with TRBJ1-1; possible D gene TRBD1, 5 bases. V shed 4 bases and J shed 3 bases, with 21 bases lying between them. CDR3 size: 17 residues. Germline CDR1 is SGHVS and CDR2 is FNYEAQ. In DNA, the CDR3 is TGTGCCAGCAGCTCGATGGGGGTGCAGATTCAGGACACTGAAGCTTTCTTT. Encoded protein: CASSSMGVQIQDTEAFF.

This clonotype was counted ten times or more. The V gene is TRBV29-1, the J gene TRBJ2-3; D is unclear. The CDR3 covers 10 residues. CDR1 is SQVTM, CDR2 ANQGSEA, per germline. V lost 6 bases and J lost 5, with 6 bases in between. CDR3 DNA sequence: TGCAGCGTGAGAAAAGATACGCAGTATTTT. Its translation is CSVRKDTQYF.